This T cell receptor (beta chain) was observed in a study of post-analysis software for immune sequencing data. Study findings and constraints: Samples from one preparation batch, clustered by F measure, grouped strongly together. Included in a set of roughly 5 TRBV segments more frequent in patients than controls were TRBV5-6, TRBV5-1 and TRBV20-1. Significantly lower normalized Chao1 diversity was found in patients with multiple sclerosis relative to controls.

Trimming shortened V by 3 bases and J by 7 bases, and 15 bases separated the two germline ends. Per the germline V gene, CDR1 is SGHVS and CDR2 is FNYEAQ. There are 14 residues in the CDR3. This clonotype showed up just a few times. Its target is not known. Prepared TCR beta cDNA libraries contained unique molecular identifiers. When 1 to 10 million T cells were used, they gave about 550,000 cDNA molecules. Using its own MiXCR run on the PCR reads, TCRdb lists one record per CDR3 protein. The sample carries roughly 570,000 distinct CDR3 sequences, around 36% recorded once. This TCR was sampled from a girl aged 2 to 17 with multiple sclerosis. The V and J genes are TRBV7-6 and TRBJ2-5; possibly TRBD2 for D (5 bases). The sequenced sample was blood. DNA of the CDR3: TGTGCCAGCAGCTTGGACTTTTTCCCTCCGACCCAGTACTTC. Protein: CASSLDFFPPTQYF.